The present TCR beta chain was sequenced within a study of T-cell reconstitution after alpha-beta-depleted transplantation in children. Regarding the study as a whole: T-cell numbers and diversity one year post-transplant derived largely from freshly generated T cells.

The TCRbeta library incorporated unique molecular identifiers. TCRdb ran MiXCR on the PCR reads and lists one entry per CDR3 protein. The table shows 29,000 or so distinct CDR3 sequences, with under 8% occurring only once. Trimming at V came to 6 bases and at J to 2 bases, leaving 9 bases not matched to a gene. The germline gives CDR1 MNHEY, CDR2 SVGAGI. The CDR3 runs 16 residues. Many counts were recorded for this clonotype. The antigen is undetermined. The rearrangement links TRBV6-5 to TRBJ2-7, with 11 bases matching TRBD2. This TCR was recovered from a male patient between 10 and 17 years old who had a stem cell transplant for acute myeloid leukemia, so the T cells may come from the graft donor. This material consisted of PBMCs, mostly from graft donor cells, taken 180 days after TCRalphabeta/CD19-depleted stem cell transplant. The CDR3 spells CASRALLAGVTYEQYF. CDR3 nucleotide sequence: TGTGCCAGCAGGGCCCTACTAGCGGGAGTGACCTACGAGCAGTACTTC.